The entry that follows covers one TCR beta chain sequence. Its antigen is unknown. Amplification by 5'RACE using constant-segment primers produced TCR alpha and TCR beta cDNA libraries that carried sample barcodes and UMIs. In TCRdb, the 5' RACE reads were re-called with MiXCR into one record per CDR3 protein. The repertoire has 410,000 or so distinct CDR3 sequences, 23% of them found once; the top ten carry about 12%. The source of the sample is a study of T-cell memory formation after mild COVID-19. Study conclusions and caveats: Mainly CM and EM harbored the contracting CD4+ clones; mainly EMRA harbored the CD8+ ones. The study found balanced CD4/CD8 in clones contracting day 15 to 85 and a CD4+ lean in later expanders. Pre-infection memory showed some responding clones, and this suggested that cross-reactive memory joined.

CDR3 length: 13 residues. The ends were cut back, 3 bases at V and 4 bases at J, with 9 bases in the middle. Germline values: CDR1 LNHNV, CDR2 YYDKDF (reference sequence). This sequence was found in an adult woman who had mild COVID-19 (a few samples of this study predate the infection). Cell type and time point are not known. The chain has TRBV15 and TRBJ1-2; D possibly corresponds to TRBD1 (5 bases). Sequencing input: PBMCs or a T cell subset sorted from them (not recorded which). CDR3 loop: CATSRGTGYGYTF. The CDR3 DNA sequence: TGTGCCACCAGCAGGGGGACGGGCTATGGCTACACCTTC.